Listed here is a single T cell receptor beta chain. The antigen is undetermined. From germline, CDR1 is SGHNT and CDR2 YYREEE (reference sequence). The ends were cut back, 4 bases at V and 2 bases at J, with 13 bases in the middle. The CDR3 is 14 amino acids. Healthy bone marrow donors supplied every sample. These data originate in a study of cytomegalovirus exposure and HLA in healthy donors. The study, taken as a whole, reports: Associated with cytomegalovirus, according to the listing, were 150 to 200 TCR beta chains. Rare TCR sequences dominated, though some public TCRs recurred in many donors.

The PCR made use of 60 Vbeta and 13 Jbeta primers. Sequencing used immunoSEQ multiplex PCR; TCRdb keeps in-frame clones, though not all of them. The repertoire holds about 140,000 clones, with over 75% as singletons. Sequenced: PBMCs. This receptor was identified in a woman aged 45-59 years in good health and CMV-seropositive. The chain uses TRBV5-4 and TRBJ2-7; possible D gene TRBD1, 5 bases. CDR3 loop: CASSPPDSPYEQYF. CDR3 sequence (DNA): TGTGCCAGCAGCCCCCCCGACAGTCCCTACGAGCAGTACTTC. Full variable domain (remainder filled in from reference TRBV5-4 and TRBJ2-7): ETGVTQSPTHLIKTRGQQVTLRCSSQSGHNTVSWYQQALGQGPQFIFQYYREEENGRGNFPPRFSGLQFPNYSSELNVNALELDDSALYLCASSPPDSPYEQYFGPGTRLTVT.